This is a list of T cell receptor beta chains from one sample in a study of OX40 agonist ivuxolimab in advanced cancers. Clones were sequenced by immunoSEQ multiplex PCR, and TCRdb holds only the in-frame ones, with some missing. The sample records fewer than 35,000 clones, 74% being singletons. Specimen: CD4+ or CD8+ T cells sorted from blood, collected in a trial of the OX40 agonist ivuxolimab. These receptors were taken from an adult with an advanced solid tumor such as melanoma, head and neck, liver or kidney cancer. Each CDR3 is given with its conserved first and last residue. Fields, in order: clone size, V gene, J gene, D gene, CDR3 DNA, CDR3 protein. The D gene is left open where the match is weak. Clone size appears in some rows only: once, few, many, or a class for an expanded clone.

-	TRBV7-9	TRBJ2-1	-	TGTGCCAGCAGCTTAGTATCCTTTGGATTTTCCTACAATGAGCAGTTCTTC	CASSLVSFGFSYNEQFF
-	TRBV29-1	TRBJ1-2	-	TGCAGCGTTGAGGGTTATGCCGGTGGCTACACCTTC	CSVEGYAGGYTF
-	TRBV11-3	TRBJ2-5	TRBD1	TGTGCCAGCAGCGCGGATCCTCCGGGACAGGGGCGTGAGACCCAGTACTTC	CASSADPPGQGRETQYF
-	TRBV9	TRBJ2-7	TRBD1	TGTGCCAGCAGCACCTCGACAGGGGCGGCCTACGAGCAGTACTTC	CASSTSTGAAYEQYF
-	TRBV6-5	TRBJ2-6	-	TGTGCCAGCAGCCCTCTGACCCCCGGGGCCAACGTCCTGACTTTC	CASSPLTPGANVLTF
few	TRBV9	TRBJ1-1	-	TGTGCCAGCAGCGTAGAAAGGAACACTGAAGCTTTCTTT	CASSVERNTEAFF
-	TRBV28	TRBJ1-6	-	TGTGCCAGCAGTGTACCGGGGTTAAATTCACCCCTCCACTTT	CASSVPGLNSPLHF
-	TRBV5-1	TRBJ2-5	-	TGCGCCAGCAGCTCGGGACGGACGCAAAGGGAGACCCAGTACTTC	CASSSGRTQRETQYF
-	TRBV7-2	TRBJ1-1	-	TGTGCCAGCAGCTTAATGAGGGGCCGAGGTGAAGCTTTCTTT	CASSLMRGRGEAFF
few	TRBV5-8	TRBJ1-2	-	TGTGCCAGCAGCTGGCAAGGGGTCTCTAACTATGGCTACACCTTC	CASSWQGVSNYGYTF
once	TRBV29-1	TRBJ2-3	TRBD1	TGCAGCGCCAACAGGGGGCCAGATACGCAGTATTTT	CSANRGPDTQYF
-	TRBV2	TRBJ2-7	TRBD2	TGTGCCAGCAAGATGGGAGGGACTAGCGTCCACGAGCAGTACTTC	CASKMGGTSVHEQYF
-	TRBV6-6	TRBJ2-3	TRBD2	TGTGCCAGCAGTCGTTTAGCGGGGGCGATAGATACGCAGTATTTT	CASSRLAGAIDTQYF
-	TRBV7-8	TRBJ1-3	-	TGTGCCAGCAGCTACGCCGGGATGATGGGAAACACCATATATTTT	CASSYAGMMGNTIYF
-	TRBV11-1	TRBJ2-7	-	TGTGCCAGCAGTACCGGGTCCCCCGAGCAGTACTTC	CASSTGSPEQYF
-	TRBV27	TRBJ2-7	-	TGTGCCAGCAGTTTAGGGATCGGATACGAGCAGTACTTC	CASSLGIGYEQYF